This TCR beta chain was found in a study of blood T cell repertoires in COVID-19. Turning to the study itself: T cells, B-cell-depleted T cells, or PBMCs supplied cDNA or gDNA.

The table came from immunoSEQ multiplex PCR; TCRdb's copy has only in-frame clones and leaves some out. The table shows roughly 150,000 clones, with around 81% occurring only once. The CDR3 runs 13 residues. Trimming took 8 bases from V and 4 from J; bases not matched to a gene: 7. Germline V lookup: CDR1 SGHVS, CDR2 FQNEAQ. In terms of age and location, participants ranged from roughly 18 to 100 years and lived in about two dozen US areas. The rearrangement links TRBV7-8 to TRBJ1-2; 7 positions match TRBD1. The sequencing sample was made of PBMCs or T cells enriched from blood (not recorded which). The clonotype comes from a woman between 35 and 50 years old who had recovered from COVID-19. The CDR3 DNA sequence: TGTGCCAGCGGGGACGGGACAGTCTATGGCTACACCTTC. Protein sequence: CASGDGTVYGYTF.